This T cell receptor beta chain was sequenced during a study of regulatory T cells in long-lasting Graves disease. Sample time point: persistent/refractory GD, antithyroid drugs over 5 years with positive TRAb. RNA isolated from PBMCs was used to make the TCR library. Peripheral blood, at about 10 milliliters, went into EDTA tubes. For TCR beta, libraries came from iRepertoire HTBI primers and Arm-PCR of CDR3 regions. One entry per CDR3 protein results from TCRdb running MiXCR on the multiplex PCR reads. The table lists about 430,000 distinct CDR3 sequences, 20% to 25% of them singletons. There are many counts of this clonotype. The antigen remains undetermined. Study-level results: The TCR repertoire of persistent Graves' patients was less diverse than that of newly diagnosed ones.

The source was peripheral blood mononuclear cells (PBMCs), collected when the disease was refractory, from a patient treated with antithyroid drugs. This TCR was recovered from a female donor with Graves disease.

The CDR3 DNA follows: TGTGCCACCAGCAGGGGAAAGGCTCAGCCCCAGCATTTT. It yields the protein CATSRGKAQPQHF. The rearrangement uses TRBV15 and TRBJ1-5; D uncertain. The germline V gene has CDR1 LNHNV and CDR2 YYDKDF (reference sequence). Trimming removed 3 bases at V and 6 bases at J, with 9 bases between. CDR3 size: 13 residues.